This TCR beta chain was sequenced during a study of T cell responses to AZD1222 COVID-19 vaccine. TCRdb's table, derived via immunoSEQ multiplex PCR, lists solely in-frame clones and lacks some. This table holds 130,000 to 150,000 clones, 70% to 90% found once. CDR1 is MNHEY and CDR2 is SMNVEV in the germline V gene (reference sequence). The CDR3 is 15 amino acids. Trimming removed 6 bases from V and 4 bases from J; junction bases left unmatched: 6. The receptor comes from an adult in good health. The rearrangement links TRBV27 to TRBJ2-1; 10 nucleotides agree with TRBD2. The material was peripheral blood, obtained on day 0 of AZD1222 vaccination. For the CDR3, the DNA is TGTGCCAGCAGCCCCCTAGCGGGAGTATACAATGAGCAGTTCTTC. Translated: CASSPLAGVYNEQFF.